A selection of T cell receptor beta chains follows, all from one sample in a study of T-cell memory formation after mild COVID-19. MiXCR, applied by TCRdb to the 5' RACE reads, yields one record per CDR3 protein. This sample yields some 320,000 distinct CDR3 sequences, of which about 16% are seen a single time; around 24% belongs to the top ten. Sequencing input: PBMCs or a T cell subset sorted from them (not recorded which). The receptor source for this set is a man aged 18-30 years who had mild COVID-19 (a few samples of this study predate the infection). Cell type and time point are not known. CDR3s include the opening cysteine and the closing phenylalanine or tryptophan. A D gene is named only where the DNA matches it firmly. Size values are once, few and many counts, or a class for expanded clones, and some rows have none.

j_gene,abundance,v_gene,d_gene,CDR3aa,CDR3nt
TRBJ2-2,.,TRBV12-3/TRBV12-4,.,CASSLEVRSTGELFF,TGTGCCAGCAGTTTGGAGGTTCGTAGCACCGGGGAGCTGTTTTTT
TRBJ2-7,.,TRBV5-1,.,CASSLGDFYEQYF,TGCGCCAGCAGCTTGGGGGACTTCTACGAGCAGTACTTC
TRBJ2-1,.,TRBV7-2,.,CASSFSGTQVSYNEQFF,TGTGCCAGCAGCTTCTCGGGGACCCAGGTCTCCTACAATGAGCAGTTCTTC
TRBJ2-3,.,TRBV6-5,.,CASSRGRALLQYF,TGTGCCAGCTCAAGGGGGAGGGCCCTCCTACAGTATTTT
TRBJ2-2,few,TRBV4-2,.,CASSQVIGGELFF,TGTGCCAGCAGCCAAGTAATTGGAGGGGAGCTGTTTTTT
TRBJ1-2,few,TRBV7-9,.,CASSLARTDYGYTF,TGTGCCAGCAGCTTAGCGCGGACGGACTATGGCTACACCTTC
TRBJ1-1,many,TRBV5-6,TRBD1,CASSPGTGYTEAFF,TGTGCCAGCAGCCCCGGGACAGGGTACACTGAAGCTTTCTTT
TRBJ1-5,few,TRBV5-1,TRBD1,CASSLAPAGQGLQPQHF,TGCGCCAGCAGCTTGGCCCCGGCGGGACAGGGGCTTCAGCCCCAGCATTTT
TRBJ2-5,.,TRBV12-3/TRBV12-4,.,CASSLGGAGEGETQYF,TGTGCCAGCAGTTTAGGAGGGGCAGGGGAGGGAGAGACCCAGTACTTC
TRBJ2-3,many,TRBV7-2,.,CASSLAPSTDTQYF,TGTGCCAGCAGCTTAGCGCCATCCACAGATACGCAGTATTTT
TRBJ1-5,.,TRBV2,TRBD1,CASRLLGARGPNQPQHF,TGTGCCAGCAGGCTACTGGGGGCGAGGGGGCCCAATCAGCCCCAGCATTTT
TRBJ1-5,few,TRBV20-1,TRBD1,CSAGQGASNQPQHF,TGCAGTGCCGGACAGGGGGCCAGCAATCAGCCCCAGCATTTT
TRBJ1-1,.,TRBV15,.,CATSRQDTEAFF,TGTGCCACCAGCAGACAGGACACTGAAGCTTTCTTT
TRBJ2-2,few,TRBV5-1,.,CASSSIGTRNTGELFF,TGCGCCAGCAGCTCGATCGGGACAAGGAACACCGGGGAGCTGTTTTTT
TRBJ2-5,few,TRBV2,.,CASGYVGETQYF,TGTGCCAGCGGTTACGTGGGCGAGACCCAGTACTTC
TRBJ2-5,.,TRBV5-4,.,CASSLGVGGETQYF,TGTGCCAGCAGCTTGGGGGTGGGCGGAGAGACCCAGTACTTC
TRBJ1-5,many,TRBV12-3/TRBV12-4,.,CASSLDVNQPQHF,TGTGCCAGCAGTTTGGACGTCAATCAGCCCCAGCATTTT
TRBJ2-2,few,TRBV10-3,.,CAINRGTNTGELFF,TGTGCCATCAATCGGGGGACGAACACCGGGGAGCTGTTTTTT
TRBJ2-1,.,TRBV6-6,TRBD1,CASRPGQGKTDNEQFF,TGTGCCAGCAGACCGGGACAGGGGAAGACGGACAATGAGCAGTTCTTC